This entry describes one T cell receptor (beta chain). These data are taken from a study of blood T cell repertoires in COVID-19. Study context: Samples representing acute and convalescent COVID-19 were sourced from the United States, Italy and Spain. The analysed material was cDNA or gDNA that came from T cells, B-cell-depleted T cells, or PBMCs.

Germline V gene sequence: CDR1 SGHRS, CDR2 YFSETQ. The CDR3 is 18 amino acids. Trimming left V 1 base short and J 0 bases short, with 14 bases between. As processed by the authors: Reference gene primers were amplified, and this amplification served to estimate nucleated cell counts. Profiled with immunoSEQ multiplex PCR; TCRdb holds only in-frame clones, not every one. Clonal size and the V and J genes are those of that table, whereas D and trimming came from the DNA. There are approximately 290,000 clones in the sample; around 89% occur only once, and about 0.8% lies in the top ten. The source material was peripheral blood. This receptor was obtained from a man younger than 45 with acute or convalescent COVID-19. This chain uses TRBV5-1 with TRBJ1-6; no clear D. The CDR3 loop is CASSLSPLASSYNSPLHF. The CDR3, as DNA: TGCGCCAGCAGCTTGTCACCTTTAGCGAGCTCCTATAATTCACCCCTCCACTTT.